Shown below are 17 T cell receptor beta chains from a single sample sequenced in a study of blood T cell repertoires in COVID-19. Sequencing was performed with immunoSEQ multiplex PCR; in TCRdb, only in-frame clones are kept and a portion is missing. This sample has a few hundred thousand clones, with more than 85% found just once. The sample consisted of peripheral blood. The receptors here all came from a man younger than 35 with active or convalescent COVID-19.

The genes are TRBV19 and TRBJ1-4; TRBD1 aligns across 9 bases. CDR1 is LNHDA and CDR2 is SQIVND in the germline V gene (reference sequence). The CDR3 is 14 residues long. V shed 8 bases, J shed 8 bases, and the junction held 9 bases outside the gene matches. The CDR3 DNA reads TGTGCCAGTTTTGGGACAGGGTTTAACGAAAAACTGTTTTTT. This translates into CASFGTGFNEKLFF.

For the CDR3, the DNA is TGTGCCAGCCGAGTTGGCGCAGGCACTGAAGCTTTCTTT. As protein: CASRVGAGTEAFF. V gene TRBV19 combines with J gene TRBJ1-1; D gene uncertain. The germline V gene encodes CDR1 LNHDA and CDR2 SQIVND (reference sequence). The CDR3 covers 13 residues. Trimming removed 9 bases from V and 4 bases from J, with 15 bases in between.

The rearrangement links TRBV29-1 to TRBJ2-7, with D perhaps TRBD1 (6 bases). Trimming removed 6 bases at V and 3 bases at J, with 9 bases between. The CDR3 is made up of 11 amino acids. Germline V gene data show CDR1 as SQVTM and CDR2 as ANQGSEA. The CDR3 here is CSVETGYEQYF. CDR3 in DNA: TGCAGCGTGGAGACAGGCTACGAGCAGTACTTC.

V is TRBV28 and J is TRBJ2-3, with D perhaps matching TRBD2 (6 bases). The germline V gene encodes CDR1 MDHEN and CDR2 SYDVKM. The CDR3 loop spans 15 amino acids. Trimming took 1 base from V and 3 from J, leaving 11 bases between them. CDR3: CASSLFGGKTDTQYF. The DNA of the CDR3 is TGTGCCAGCAGTTTATTCGGGGGTAAAACAGATACGCAGTATTTT.

V gene TRBV11-2 combines with J gene TRBJ2-5, with a possible D match to TRBD1 (6 bases). The germline gives CDR1 SGHAT, CDR2 FQNNGV. Trimming left V 5 bases short and J 0 bases short, with 13 bases between. The CDR3 has 15 residues. CDR3 nucleotide sequence: TGTGCCAGCAGCCAGGGACACCAGAACCAAGAGACCCAGTACTTC. Protein product: CASSQGHQNQETQYF.

The gene calls are TRBV3-1 (or the pseudogene TRBV3-2) and TRBJ1-2; D is undetermined. Germline V lookup: CDR1 LGHDT, CDR2 YNNKEL (reference sequence). The V gene lost 6 bases and the J gene lost 2 bases, with 7 bases spanning the gap. The CDR3 runs to 12 residues. CDR3 loop: CASSARNYGYTF. The CDR3 DNA reads TGTGCCAGCAGTGCCAGGAACTATGGCTACACCTTC.

The chain employs TRBV11-1 and TRBJ2-7, with a possible D match to TRBD1 (5 bases). CDR1 and CDR2 from the germline V gene are SGHAT and FQDESV (reference sequence). The CDR3 length is 13 residues. V lost 2 bases, J lost 2 bases, and 7 bases lay in between. CDR3 in DNA: TGTGCCAGCAGCTTATCAGGGACCTACGAGCAGTACTTC. It is translated as CASSLSGTYEQYF.

About this clone itself: One junction end disagrees with the germline gene, perhaps due to a read error. This chain links TRBV28 with TRBJ1-4; no definite D call. CDR1 MDHEN and CDR2 SYDVKM come from the germline V gene. CDR3 length equals 11 residues. CDR3 protein: CASSPKEKLFF. CDR3 coding DNA: TGTGCCAGCAGTCCTAAGGAAAAACTGTTTTTT.

This clone was seen a single time. This sequence joins TRBV7-9 and TRBJ1-1; the D is unclear. V lost 5 bases and J lost 4, with 11 bases in between. The CDR3 length is 13 residues. Germline-derived CDR1 and CDR2 are SEHNR and FQNEAQ (reference sequence). The CDR3 region is CASSPLGFTEAFF. CDR3 DNA: TGTGCCAGCAGCCCACTCGGGTTCACTGAAGCTTTCTTT. The complete variable domain, with remaining parts taken from reference TRBV7-9 and TRBJ1-1, reads DTGVSQNPRHKITKRGQNVTFRCDPISEHNRLYWYRQTLGQGPEFLTYFQNEAQLEKSRLLSDRFSAERPKGSFSTLEIQRTEQGDSAMYLCASSPLGFTEAFFGQGTRLTVV.

This sequence joins TRBV3-1 (or the pseudogene TRBV3-2) and TRBJ2-1, with a weak D call TRBD1 (6 bases). Germline V gene data show CDR1 as LGHDT and CDR2 as YNNKEL (reference sequence). V was shortened by 3 bases and J by 2 bases, with 11 bases between the two germline ends. The CDR3 contains 15 residues. The CDR3 DNA reads as TGTGCCAGCAGCCACACCGGGACACCCTACAATGAGCAGTTCTTC. This codes for CASSHTGTPYNEQFF.

The gene calls are TRBV5-1 and TRBJ2-1; 10 nucleotides line up with TRBD1. Germline assignment: CDR1 SGHRS and CDR2 YFSETQ. V trimming: 3 bases; J trimming: 6 bases; junction bases outside the gene matches: 12. The CDR3 consists of 17 residues. This CDR3 is CASSWVPGQGSSNEQFF. CDR3 DNA: TGCGCCAGCAGCTGGGTGCCGGGACAGGGGAGCTCCAATGAGCAGTTCTTC.

This chain uses TRBV5-6 with TRBJ2-1; 11 nucleotides line up with TRBD2. The CDR3 runs to 15 residues. V lost 5 bases to trimming and J lost 4 bases; unmatched junction nucleotides: 5. Per the germline V gene, CDR1 is SGHDT and CDR2 is YYEEEE. This CDR3 reads CASSSGLAEYNEQFF. CDR3 nucleotides: TGTGCCAGCAGTTCGGGACTAGCGGAGTACAATGAGCAGTTCTTC.

This chain links TRBV27 with TRBJ2-4; 9 nucleotides match TRBD2. V dropped 3 bases and J dropped 7; count of bases not matched to a gene: 4. The CDR3 loop spans 14 amino acids. The germline gives CDR1 MNHEY, CDR2 SMNVEV (reference sequence). CDR3 residues: CASSFSGSLNIQYF. DNA of the CDR3: TGTGCCAGCAGTTTTAGCGGGAGTCTGAACATTCAGTACTTC.

The chain has TRBV30 and TRBJ1-1; D is possibly TRBD1 (5 bases). With 7 bases removed from V and 4 bases from J, the gap between germline ends came to 13 bases. The germline gives CDR1 GTSNPN, CDR2 SVGIG (reference sequence). This CDR3 region has 12 residues. The CDR3 protein is CASLGGGTEAFF. As DNA, the CDR3 is TGTGCCTCCCTCGGCGGGGGCACTGAAGCTTTCTTT. The variable domain in full, completed from reference TRBV30 and TRBJ1-1, reads SQTIHQWPATLVQPVGSPLSLECTVEGTSNPNLYWYRQAAGRGLQLLFYSVGIGQISSEVPQNLSASRPQDRQFILSSKKLLLSDSGFYLCASLGGGTEAFFGQGTRLTVV.

This chain joins TRBV6-5 and TRBJ1-1; weak D call: TRBD1 (5 bases). The germline V gene has CDR1 MNHEY and CDR2 SVGAGI. This CDR3 spans 14 amino acids. V was clipped by 8 bases and J by 7 bases, with 20 bases between them. In nucleotides, the CDR3 is TGTGCCAGCTCTTTAGCGGGGGGTCCGAATGAAGCTTTCTTT. This gives the protein CASSLAGGPNEAFF.

This clone was detected a few times. This chain joins TRBV19 and TRBJ1-2, with D possibly TRBD1 on 6 matching bases. CDR3 length: 17 residues. Germline V CDR1 and CDR2: LNHDA, SQIVND (reference sequence). V lost 2 bases, J lost 6 bases, and 22 bases lay in between. CDR3 nucleotides: TGTGCCAGTAGTATACCCTTCCTGGGGGGGGCGGAAGATGGCTACACCTTC. Translation gives CASSIPFLGGAEDGYTF.

The rearrangement uses TRBV6-5 and TRBJ2-5; a weak D match, TRBD1 (5 bases). Germline V lookup: CDR1 MNHEY, CDR2 SVGAGI. The CDR3 is 13 residues long. V shed 5 bases and J shed 2 bases, with 9 bases lying between them. The DNA of the CDR3 is TGTGCCAGCAGTCTCAGGGAACAAGAGACCCAGTACTTC. It specifies CASSLREQETQYF.